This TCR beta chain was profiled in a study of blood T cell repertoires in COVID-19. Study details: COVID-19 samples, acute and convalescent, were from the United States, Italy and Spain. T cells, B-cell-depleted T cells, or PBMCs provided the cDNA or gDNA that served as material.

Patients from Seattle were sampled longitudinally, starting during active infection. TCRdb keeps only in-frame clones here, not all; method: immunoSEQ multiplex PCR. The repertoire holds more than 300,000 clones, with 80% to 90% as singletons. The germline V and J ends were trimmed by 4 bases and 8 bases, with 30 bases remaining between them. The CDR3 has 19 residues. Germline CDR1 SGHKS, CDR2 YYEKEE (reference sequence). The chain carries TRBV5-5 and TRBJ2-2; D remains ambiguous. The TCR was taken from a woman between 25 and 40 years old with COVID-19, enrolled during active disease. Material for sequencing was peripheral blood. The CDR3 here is CASSQTKSPFASGVGELFF. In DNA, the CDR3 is TGTGCCAGCAGCCAAACGAAATCGCCTTTCGCCTCTGGAGTTGGGGAGCTGTTTTTT.